The TCR beta chain under discussion was sequenced for a study of Ad26.COV2.S vaccination and SARS-CoV-2 variants. The assay was immunoSEQ multiplex PCR, and TCRdb's table has in-frame clones only and misses some. This table has 350,000 to 500,000 clones, less than 95% appearing once. V was shortened by 5 bases and J by 2 bases, with 12 bases between the two germline ends. Germline CDR1 LNHDA, CDR2 SQIVND (reference sequence). The CDR3 is made up of 15 amino acids. Stated treatment: around 19 received Ad26.COV2.S at low or high dose, single or two shots; 5 received placebo; per-sample allocation not given. Following the first vaccine or placebo injection, samples were taken on day 63.

Material: peripheral blood, obtained in a trial of Ad26.COV2.S vaccine versus placebo. This chain uses TRBV19 with TRBJ2-2; no reliable D call. This TCR derives from a person aged 18-60 years who received the Ad26.COV2.S COVID-19 vaccine or a placebo. The CDR3 sequence: CASSSVAANTGELFF. The CDR3 DNA follows: TGTGCCAGTAGTTCGGTGGCGGCCAACACCGGGGAGCTGTTTTTT.